The TCR beta chain under discussion was sequenced for a study of T cells in Graves' hyperthyroidism and ophthalmopathy. The CDR3 regions of TCR beta were amplified from RNA transcripts. The primer set for the first-round RT-PCR of the TCR CDR3 was HTBI. TCRdb re-called the multiplex PCR reads with MiXCR, one entry per CDR3 protein. The table lists 550,000 to 850,000 distinct CDR3 sequences, over 15% of them singletons. CDR3 length equals 15 residues. V gave up 5 bases and J gave up 3 bases, with 14 bases separating them. Germline CDR1 is LNHDA and CDR2 is SQIVND (reference sequence). V is TRBV19 and J is TRBJ1-5; D not resolved. The sequence came from a woman in her 50s with Graves' hyperthyroidism that later progressed to Graves' ophthalmopathy. Sequenced input: blood. The CDR3 sequence is CASSYQRAANQPQHF. The CDR3 DNA reads TGTGCCAGTAGTTATCAGCGAGCAGCCAATCAGCCCCAGCATTTT.